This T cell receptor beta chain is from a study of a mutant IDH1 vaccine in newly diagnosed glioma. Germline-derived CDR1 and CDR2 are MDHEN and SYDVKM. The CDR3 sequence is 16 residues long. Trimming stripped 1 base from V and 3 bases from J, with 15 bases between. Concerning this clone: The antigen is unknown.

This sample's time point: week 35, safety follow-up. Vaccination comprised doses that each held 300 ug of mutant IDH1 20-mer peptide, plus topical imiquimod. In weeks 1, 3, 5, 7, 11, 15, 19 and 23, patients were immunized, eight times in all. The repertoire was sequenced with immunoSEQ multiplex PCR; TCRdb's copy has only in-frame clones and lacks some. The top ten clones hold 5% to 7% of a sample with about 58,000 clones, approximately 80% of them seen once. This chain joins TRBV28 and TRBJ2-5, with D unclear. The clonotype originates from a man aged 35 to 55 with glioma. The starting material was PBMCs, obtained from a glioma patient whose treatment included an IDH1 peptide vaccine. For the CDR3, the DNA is TGTGCCAGCAGTTTATTGTATGTGGAGTCCGAAGAGACCCAGTACTTC. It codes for CASSLLYVESEETQYF. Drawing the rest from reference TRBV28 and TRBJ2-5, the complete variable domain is DVKVTQSSRYLVKRTGEKVFLECVQDMDHENMFWYRQDPGLGLRLIYFSYDVKMKEKGDIPEGYSVSREKKERFSLILESASTNQTSMYLCASSLLYVESEETQYFGPGTRLLVL.